The present T cell receptor (beta chain) was sequenced within a study of T cells after posttransplantation cyclophosphamide. Study outcomes and limitations: Later post-transplant blood repertoires were often dominated by donor CD8+ memory clones. TRB overlap between skin or GI tissue T cells and blood was limited.

Peripheral blood was collected from the related graft donor on the marrow donation day. Using immunoSEQ multiplex PCR, the repertoire was profiled, and TCRdb retains in-frame clones only, with some absent. Observed are around 34,000 clones, no singletons, with the top ten taking about 7%. The germline V gene encodes CDR1 KGHDR and CDR2 SFDVKD. The V gene end was trimmed by 7 bases and the J gene end by 0 bases; junction bases not matched to a gene: 4. This CDR3 comprises 15 residues. This clone was seen only a few times. Its antigen is unknown. The sequenced material came from PBMCs. The receptor was isolated from a woman in her 50s in good health and a related stem cell transplant donor. V and J are TRBV24-1 and TRBJ2-2; TRBD2 matches 7 bases. CDR3 in DNA: TGTGCCACCAGCCCGACTAGCCCGAACACCGGGGAGCTGTTTTTT. Translation: CATSPTSPNTGELFF.